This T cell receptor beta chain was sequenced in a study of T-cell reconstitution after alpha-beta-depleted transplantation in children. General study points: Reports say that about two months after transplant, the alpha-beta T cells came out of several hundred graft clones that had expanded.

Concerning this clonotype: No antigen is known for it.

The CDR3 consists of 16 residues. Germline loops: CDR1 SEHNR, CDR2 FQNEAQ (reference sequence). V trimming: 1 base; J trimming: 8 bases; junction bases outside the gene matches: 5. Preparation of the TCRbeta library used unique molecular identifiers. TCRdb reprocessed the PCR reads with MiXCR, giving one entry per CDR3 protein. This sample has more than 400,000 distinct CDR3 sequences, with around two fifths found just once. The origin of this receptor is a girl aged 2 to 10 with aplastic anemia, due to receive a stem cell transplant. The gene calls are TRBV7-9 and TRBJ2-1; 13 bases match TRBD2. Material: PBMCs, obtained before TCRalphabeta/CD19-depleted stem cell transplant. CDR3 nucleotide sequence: TGTGCCAGCAGCTTAGGGACTAGCGGGAGTAGGCATGAGCAGTTCTTC. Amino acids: CASSLGTSGSRHEQFF.